This T cell receptor beta chain was recovered during a study of graft-versus-host responses after intestinal transplantation. Overall study: Transplant recipients had multivisceral, liver-intestinal, or isolated intestinal grafts. Among the recipients, all got anti-thymocyte globulin induction and then tacrolimus and steroids for about 3 years.

Assay used: immunoSEQ multiplex PCR; TCRdb lists only in-frame clones, some missing. The sample gives 78,000 or so clones, about nine tenths of which show up once; 8% is in the top ten. Worth noting for this clone: The antigen remains unidentified.

CDR1 is MDHEN, CDR2 SYDVKM, per germline. With 3 bases removed from V and 6 bases from J, the gap between germline ends came to 8 bases. CDR3 length equals 12 residues. This chain uses TRBV28 with TRBJ1-1; unclear D gene. The sequenced sample was unstimulated CD8+ T cells sorted from spleen or lymph node cells, obtained before transplant. This clonotype was obtained from a human donor who was the organ donor for an intestinal transplant. The CDR3 sequence: CASSFQRPEAFF. Written as DNA, the CDR3 is TGTGCCAGCAGTTTTCAGAGGCCTGAAGCTTTCTTT.